This record covers a single T cell receptor beta chain. This entry belongs to a study of CD8 T cells in Susac syndrome. An amount of RNA that ranged from about 0.45 to 1 ug was reverse transcribed with random hexamers. An immunoSEQ multiplex PCR amplified TCR beta CDR3 over 54 Vbeta and 13 Jbeta. TCRdb re-called the immunoSEQ multiplex PCR reads through MiXCR, storing one row per CDR3 protein. The data show under 200,000 distinct CDR3 sequences, 90% to 95% seen once. V lost 11 bases and J lost 4, with 14 bases in between. Germline V gene lookup returns CDR1 MRHNA and CDR2 SNTAGT. The CDR3 runs to 12 residues.

Sequencing was performed on CD4+ T cells from PBMCs. The rearrangement joins TRBV6-4 to TRBJ2-5, with D maybe TRBD2 (6 bases). The source of this sequence is a human donor with Susac syndrome. DNA for the CDR3: TGTGCCGAGCAAGGGAGGTCAGAGACCCAGTACTTC. Its protein is CAEQGRSETQYF.